This T cell receptor (beta chain) came from a study of blood T cell repertoires in COVID-19. Study as a whole: The United States, Italy and Spain supplied acute and convalescent COVID-19 samples. In each case, the material was cDNA or gDNA derived from T cells, B-cell-depleted T cells, or PBMCs.

Original processing notes: Reference gene primer amplification in the assay estimated nucleated cell counts. Assay: immunoSEQ multiplex PCR; the TCRdb copy retains only in-frame clones and omits some. Clonal size and the V and J genes are those of that table, whereas D and trimming came from the DNA. Found here are around 120,000 clones, 65% to 75% of them singletons; the top ten hold around 6.3%. The sequence was obtained from a man older than 75 with acute or convalescent COVID-19. Sequencing input: peripheral blood.

DNA for the CDR3: TGTGCCAGCAGCTTAGGACTCTTATCCACCGGGGAGCTGTTTTTT. As protein: CASSLGLLSTGELFF. The chain has TRBV7-2 and TRBJ2-2; D not resolved. This CDR3 is 15 amino acids long. V dropped 1 base and J dropped 4 bases, with 10 bases sitting between them. CDR1 and CDR2 from the germline V gene are SGHTA and FQGNSA. Complete variable domain (other parts from reference TRBV7-2 and TRBJ2-2): GAGVSQSPSNKVTEKGKDVELRCDPISGHTALYWYRQSLGQGLEFLIYFQGNSAPDKSGLPSDRFSAERTGGSVSTLTIQRTQQEDSAVYLCASSLGLLSTGELFFGEGSRLTVL.